This T cell receptor (beta chain) was identified during a study of T cells in localized non-small cell lung cancer. Study-wide results and limits: Median detection of top 100 tumor clones in adjacent lung was 57 clones. Because sequencing included only one region (of the tumor), heterogeneity remains possible. There was an association of higher blood T cell density with longer overall survival. T cell clonality was highest in uninvolved adjacent lung, above tumor.

The count of this clone is one. Its antigen is currently unknown. CDR3 size: 15 residues. With 0 bases clipped from V and 4 bases from J, the junction kept 2 bases outside the gene matches. Per the germline V gene, CDR1 is SGHNT and CDR2 is YYREEE (reference sequence). Sequenced by immunoSEQ multiplex PCR; TCRdb stores in-frame clones only, minus some. The sample shows 60,000 to 75,000 clones, more than 80% of them seen only once. This chain joins TRBV5-4 and TRBJ2-1; TRBD2 aligns across 9 bases. This specimen was PBMCs, taken before any cancer treatment. This clonotype was obtained from a man aged 35-75 years with stage II lung adenocarcinoma. DNA of the CDR3: TGTGCCAGCAGCTTGGGACTAGCGGCTTACAATGAGCAGTTCTTC. This sequence encodes CASSLGLAAYNEQFF.